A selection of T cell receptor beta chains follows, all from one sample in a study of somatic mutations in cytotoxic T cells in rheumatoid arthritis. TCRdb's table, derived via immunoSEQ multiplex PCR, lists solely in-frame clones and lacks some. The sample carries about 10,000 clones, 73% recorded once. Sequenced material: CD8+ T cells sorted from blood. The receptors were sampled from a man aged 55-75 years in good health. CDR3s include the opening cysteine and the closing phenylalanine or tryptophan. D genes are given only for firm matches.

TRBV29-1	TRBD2	CSVEEGLAGVNEQFF
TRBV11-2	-	CASSLDGTNNEQFF
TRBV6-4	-	CASSEAGTDTQYF
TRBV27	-	CASTSWTNEKLFF
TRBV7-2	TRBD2	CASSLALAGAYEQYF
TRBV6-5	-	CASSYSTALPHNEQFF
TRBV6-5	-	CASSYATGLGYGYTF
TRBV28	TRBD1	CASSLLSGGNGGYTF
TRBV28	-	CASSPRLADTQYF
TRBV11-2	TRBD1	CASSLGVGGTASYEQYF
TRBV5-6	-	CASSLSSNYGYTF
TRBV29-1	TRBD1	CSVLQGALEAFF
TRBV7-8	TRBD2	CASSQTSGRGEQFF
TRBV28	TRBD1	CASNQGVYEQYF
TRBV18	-	CASSPASRSYNEQFF
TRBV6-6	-	CASSTGEDNEQFF
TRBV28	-	CASSLYWADSAAYEQYF
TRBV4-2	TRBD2	CASSPTAGDNEQFF
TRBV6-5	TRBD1	CASSQGGLVDEQFF
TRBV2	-	CASKEGPLSYEQYF
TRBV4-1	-	CASSQAISGRNTGELFF
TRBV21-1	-	CASSIPRTGKSYEQYF
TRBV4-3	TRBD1	CASSQWDRGIDGYTF
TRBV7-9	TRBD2	CASSRLAGAYEQYF
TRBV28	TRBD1	CASSDRETGYTF
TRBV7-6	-	CASSLAGSNQPQHF
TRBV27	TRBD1	CASSYSAGRGNQPQHF
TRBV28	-	CASSLLAFHNEQFF
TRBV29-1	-	CSVDWDDQETQYF
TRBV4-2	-	CASSQEASGPAYEQYF
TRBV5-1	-	CASSLAQATYNEQFF
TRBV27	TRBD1	CASSSGGDITEAFF
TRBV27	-	CASSPLNSYEQYF
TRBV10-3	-	CAISDSYEQYF
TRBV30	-	CAWSVDRGELFF
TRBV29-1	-	CSVERGTNTGELFF
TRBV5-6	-	CASSLVAGELFF
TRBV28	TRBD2	CASSLGTSSTGELFF
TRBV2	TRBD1	CASSPGTGVYEQYF
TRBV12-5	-	CASGSTENTEAFF
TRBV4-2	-	CASSPNRMNTEAFF
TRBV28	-	CASSSTVTANYGYTF
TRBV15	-	CATSRGTGEQYF
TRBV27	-	CASSLLEGEGGFEQYF
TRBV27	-	CASSTSGVQETQYF
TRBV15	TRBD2	CATSRLAGVYEQFF
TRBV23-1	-	CASSYLTSTGGYTF
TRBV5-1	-	CASSLYGLGNEQFF
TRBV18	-	CASSPNRPGSYNEQFF
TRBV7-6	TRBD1	CASSEDRGNEQYF